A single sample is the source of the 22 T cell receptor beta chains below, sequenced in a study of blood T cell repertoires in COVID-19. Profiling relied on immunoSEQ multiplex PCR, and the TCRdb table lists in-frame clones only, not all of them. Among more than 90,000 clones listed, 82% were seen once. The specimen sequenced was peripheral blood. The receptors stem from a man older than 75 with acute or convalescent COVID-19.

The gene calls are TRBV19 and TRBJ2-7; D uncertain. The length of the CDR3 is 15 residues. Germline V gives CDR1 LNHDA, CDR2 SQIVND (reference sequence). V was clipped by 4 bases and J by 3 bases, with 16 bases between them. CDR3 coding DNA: TGTGCCAGTAGTACCGTGGCCAACACCCACTACGAGCAGTACTTC. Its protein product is CASSTVANTHYEQYF.

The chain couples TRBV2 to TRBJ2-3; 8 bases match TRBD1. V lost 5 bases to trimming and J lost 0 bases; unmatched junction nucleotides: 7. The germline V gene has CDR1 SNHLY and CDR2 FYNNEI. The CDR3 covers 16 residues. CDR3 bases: TGTGCCAGCAGTAGACGGACAGGGAGAAGCACAGATACGCAGTATTTT. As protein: CASSRRTGRSTDTQYF. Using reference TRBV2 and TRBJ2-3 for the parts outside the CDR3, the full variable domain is EPEVTQTPSHQVTQMGQEVILRCVPISNHLYFYWYRQILGQKVEFLVSFYNNEISEKSEIFDDQFSVERPDGSNFTLKIRSTKLEDSAMYFCASSRRTGRSTDTQYFGPGTRLTVL.

CDR3 nucleotides: TGTGCCAGTAGAGAACGGGACTATGGCTACACCTTC. It is translated as CASRERDYGYTF. The rearrangement uses TRBV19 and TRBJ1-2; D is undetermined. Trimming took 6 bases from V and 3 from J, leaving 8 bases between them. The CDR3 extends over 12 amino acids. The germline gives CDR1 LNHDA, CDR2 SQIVND (reference sequence).

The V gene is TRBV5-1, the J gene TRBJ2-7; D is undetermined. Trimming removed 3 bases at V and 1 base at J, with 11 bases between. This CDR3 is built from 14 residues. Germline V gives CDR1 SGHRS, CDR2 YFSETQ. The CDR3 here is CASSSDTDSYEQYF. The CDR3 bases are TGCGCCAGCAGCTCCGACACCGATTCCTACGAGCAGTACTTC.

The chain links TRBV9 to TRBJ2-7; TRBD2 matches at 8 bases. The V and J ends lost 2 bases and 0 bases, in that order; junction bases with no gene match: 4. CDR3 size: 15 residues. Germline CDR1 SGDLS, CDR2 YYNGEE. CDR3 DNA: TGTGCCAGCAGCGTGGAGCGGGGGCCCTCCTACGAGCAGTACTTC. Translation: CASSVERGPSYEQYF. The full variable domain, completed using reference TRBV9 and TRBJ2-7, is DSGVTQTPKHLITATGQRVTLRCSPRSGDLSVYWYQQSLDQGLQFLIQYYNGEERAKGNILERFSAQQFPDLHSELNLSSLELGDSALYFCASSVERGPSYEQYFGPGTRLTVT.

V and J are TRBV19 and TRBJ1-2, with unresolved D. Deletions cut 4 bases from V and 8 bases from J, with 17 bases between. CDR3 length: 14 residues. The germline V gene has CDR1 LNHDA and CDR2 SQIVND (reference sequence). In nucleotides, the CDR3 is TGTGCCAGTAGTACCCACGCTACCAGAGGGGGCTACACCTTC. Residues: CASSTHATRGGYTF.

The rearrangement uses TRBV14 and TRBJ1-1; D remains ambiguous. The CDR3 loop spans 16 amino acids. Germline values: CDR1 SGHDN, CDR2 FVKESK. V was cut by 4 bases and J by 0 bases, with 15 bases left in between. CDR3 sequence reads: CASSRAGEPMNTEAFF. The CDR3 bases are TGTGCCAGCAGCCGAGCAGGTGAGCCTATGAACACTGAAGCTTTCTTT.

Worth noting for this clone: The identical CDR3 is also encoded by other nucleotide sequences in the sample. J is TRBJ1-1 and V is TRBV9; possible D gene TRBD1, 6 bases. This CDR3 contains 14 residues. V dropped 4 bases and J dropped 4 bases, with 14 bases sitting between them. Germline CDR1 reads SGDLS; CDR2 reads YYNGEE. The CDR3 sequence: CASSLGGGSTEAFF. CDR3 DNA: TGTGCCAGCAGCCTAGGGGGAGGAAGCACTGAAGCTTTCTTT.

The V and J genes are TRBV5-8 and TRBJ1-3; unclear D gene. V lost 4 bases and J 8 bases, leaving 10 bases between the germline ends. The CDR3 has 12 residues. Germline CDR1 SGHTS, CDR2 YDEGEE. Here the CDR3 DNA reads TGTGCCAGCAGCGCCCGCGTAGACACCATATATTTT. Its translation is CASSARVDTIYF. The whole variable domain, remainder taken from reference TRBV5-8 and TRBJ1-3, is EAGVTQSPTHLIKTRGQQATLRCSPISGHTSVYWYQQALGLGLQFLLWYDEGEERNRGNFPPRFSGRQFPNYSSELNVNALELEDSALYLCASSARVDTIYFGEGSWLTVV.

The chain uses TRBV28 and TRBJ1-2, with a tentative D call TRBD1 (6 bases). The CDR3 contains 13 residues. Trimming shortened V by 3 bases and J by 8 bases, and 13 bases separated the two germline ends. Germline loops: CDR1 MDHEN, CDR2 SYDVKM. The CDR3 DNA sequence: TGTGCCAGCAGTTTTCTGGGGGCAGAAGGCTACACCTTC. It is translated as CASSFLGAEGYTF.

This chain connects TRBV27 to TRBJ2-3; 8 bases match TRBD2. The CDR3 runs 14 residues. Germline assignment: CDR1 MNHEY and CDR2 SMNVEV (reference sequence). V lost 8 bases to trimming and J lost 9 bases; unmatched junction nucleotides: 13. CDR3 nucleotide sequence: TGTGCCAGCGGCTCCGGGACTAGATTCTTCACGCAGTATTTT. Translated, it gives CASGSGTRFFTQYF.

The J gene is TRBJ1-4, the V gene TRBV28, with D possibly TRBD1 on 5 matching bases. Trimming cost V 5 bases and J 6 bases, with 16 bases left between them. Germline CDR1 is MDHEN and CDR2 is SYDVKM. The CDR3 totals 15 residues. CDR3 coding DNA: TGTGCCAGCAGTGCCCCGGCAGGGCGAGATGAAAAACTGTTTTTT. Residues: CASSAPAGRDEKLFF.

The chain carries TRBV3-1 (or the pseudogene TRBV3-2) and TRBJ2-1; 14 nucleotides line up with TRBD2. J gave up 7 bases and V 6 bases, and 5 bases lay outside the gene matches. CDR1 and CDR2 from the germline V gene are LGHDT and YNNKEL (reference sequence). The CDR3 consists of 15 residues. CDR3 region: CASRSRTSGGNEQFF. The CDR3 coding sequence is TGTGCCAGCAGATCCAGGACTAGCGGGGGGAATGAGCAGTTCTTC.

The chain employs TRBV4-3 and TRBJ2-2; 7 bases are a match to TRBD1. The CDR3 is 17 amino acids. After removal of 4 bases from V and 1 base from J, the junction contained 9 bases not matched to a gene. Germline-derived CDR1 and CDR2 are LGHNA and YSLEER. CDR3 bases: TGCGCCAGCAGCCGCCATAGGGGGACAGTGAACACCGGGGAGCTGTTTTTT. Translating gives CASSRHRGTVNTGELFF.

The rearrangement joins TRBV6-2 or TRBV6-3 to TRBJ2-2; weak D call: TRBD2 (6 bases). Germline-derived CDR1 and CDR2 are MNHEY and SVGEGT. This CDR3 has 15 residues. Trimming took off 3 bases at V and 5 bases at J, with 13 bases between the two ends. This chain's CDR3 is CASSYTGVMTGELFF. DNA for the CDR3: TGTGCCAGCAGTTATACGGGGGTGATGACCGGGGAGCTGTTTTTT.

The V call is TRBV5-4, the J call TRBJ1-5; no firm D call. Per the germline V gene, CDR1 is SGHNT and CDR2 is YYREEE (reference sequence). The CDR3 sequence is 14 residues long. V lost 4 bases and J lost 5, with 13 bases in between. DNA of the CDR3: TGTGCCAGCAGCCTAGGACTGGCGGATCAGCCCCAGCATTTT. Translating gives CASSLGLADQPQHF.

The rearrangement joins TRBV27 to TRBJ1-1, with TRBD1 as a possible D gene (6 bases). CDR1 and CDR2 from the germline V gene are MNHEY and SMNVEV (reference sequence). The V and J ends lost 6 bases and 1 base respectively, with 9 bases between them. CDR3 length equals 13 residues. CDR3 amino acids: CASRKQGNTEAFF. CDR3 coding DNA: TGTGCCAGCAGGAAACAGGGGAACACTGAAGCTTTCTTT.

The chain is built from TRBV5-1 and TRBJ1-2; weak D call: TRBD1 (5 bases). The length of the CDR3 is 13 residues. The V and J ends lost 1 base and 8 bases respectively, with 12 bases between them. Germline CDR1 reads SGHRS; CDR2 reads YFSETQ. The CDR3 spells CASSLIRAEGYTF. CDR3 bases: TGCGCCAGCAGCTTGATCAGGGCTGAGGGCTACACCTTC.

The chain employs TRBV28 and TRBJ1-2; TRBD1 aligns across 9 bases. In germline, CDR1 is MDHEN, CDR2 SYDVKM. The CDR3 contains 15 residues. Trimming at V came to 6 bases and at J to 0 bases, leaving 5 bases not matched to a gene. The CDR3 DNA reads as TGTGCCAGCAGGGCCGGGACAGGGACTAACTATGGCTACACCTTC. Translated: CASRAGTGTNYGYTF.

CDR3 bases: TGTGCCAGCAGCGTGCAGCCCTCGGGGGGCGAAGGGGAAAAACTGTTTTTT. As protein: CASSVQPSGGEGEKLFF. The V call is TRBV9, the J call TRBJ1-4, with D possibly being TRBD1 (6 bases). The CDR3 loop spans 17 amino acids. Germline CDR1 and CDR2: SGDLS and YYNGEE. The V end was cut by 2 bases, the J end by 8 bases, with 22 bases between.

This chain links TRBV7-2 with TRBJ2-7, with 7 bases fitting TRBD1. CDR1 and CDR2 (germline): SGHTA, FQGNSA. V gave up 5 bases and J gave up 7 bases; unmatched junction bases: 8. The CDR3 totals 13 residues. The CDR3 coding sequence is TGTGCCAGCAGCCGGGACAGAACTCGGGAGCAGTACTTC. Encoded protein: CASSRDRTREQYF.

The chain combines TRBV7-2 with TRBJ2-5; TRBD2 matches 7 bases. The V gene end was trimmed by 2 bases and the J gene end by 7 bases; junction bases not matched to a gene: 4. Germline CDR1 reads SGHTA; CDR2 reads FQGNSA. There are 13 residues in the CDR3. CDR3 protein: CASSLSGGGTQYF. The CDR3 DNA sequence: TGTGCCAGCAGCTTATCTGGGGGGGGGACCCAGTACTTC.